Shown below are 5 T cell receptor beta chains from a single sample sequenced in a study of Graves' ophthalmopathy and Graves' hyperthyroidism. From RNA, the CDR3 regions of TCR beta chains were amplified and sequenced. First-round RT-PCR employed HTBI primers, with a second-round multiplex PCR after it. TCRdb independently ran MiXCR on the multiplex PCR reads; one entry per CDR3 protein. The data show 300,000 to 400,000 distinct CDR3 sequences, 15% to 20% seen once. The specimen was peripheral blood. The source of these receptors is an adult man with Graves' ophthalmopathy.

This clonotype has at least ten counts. CDR3 protein: CATSDQRTNTGELFF. The CDR3 DNA is TGTGCCACCAGTGACCAAAGGACGAACACCGGGGAGCTGTTTTTT. The chain uses TRBV24-1 and TRBJ2-2, with no clear D. In germline, CDR1 is KGHDR, CDR2 SFDVKD. The CDR3 loop spans 15 amino acids. The V and J ends lost 4 bases and 0 bases respectively, with 8 bases between them.

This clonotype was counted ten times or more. The CDR3 here is CASIDPHHGEQYF. As DNA, the CDR3 is TGTGCCAGCATAGATCCACACCACGGCGAGCAGTACTTC. This chain uses TRBV6-2 or TRBV6-3 with TRBJ2-7; no clear D. V dropped 7 bases and J dropped 6 bases, with 16 bases sitting between them. Germline V gene sequence: CDR1 MNHEY, CDR2 SVGEGT. The CDR3 is 13 residues long.

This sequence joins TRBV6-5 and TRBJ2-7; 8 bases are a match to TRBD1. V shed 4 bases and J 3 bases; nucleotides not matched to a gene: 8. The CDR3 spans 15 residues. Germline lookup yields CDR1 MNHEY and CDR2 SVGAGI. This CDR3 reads CASSLGRGLGYEQYF. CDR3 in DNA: TGTGCCAGCAGTTTAGGCAGGGGGCTAGGCTACGAGCAGTACTTC.

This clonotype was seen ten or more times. This CDR3 reads CASSLLSGSRTGELFF. CDR3 nucleotide sequence: TGTGCCAGCAGTTTATTGAGCGGGAGTAGAACCGGGGAGCTGTTTTTT. The chain links TRBV27 to TRBJ2-2, with 8 bases aligning to TRBD2. The CDR3 length is 16 residues. Germline values: CDR1 MNHEY, CDR2 SMNVEV (reference sequence). Trimming removed 1 base from V and 5 bases from J; junction bases left unmatched: 6.

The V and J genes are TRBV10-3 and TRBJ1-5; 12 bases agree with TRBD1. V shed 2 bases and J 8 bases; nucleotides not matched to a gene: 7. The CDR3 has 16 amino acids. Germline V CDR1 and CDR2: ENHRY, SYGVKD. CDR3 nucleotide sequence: TGTGCCATCAGTGAGAGGGGACAGGGGGCAGGTGAGCCCCAGCATTTT. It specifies CAISERGQGAGEPQHF.